This T cell receptor (beta chain) was captured in a study of cytomegalovirus exposure and HLA in healthy donors. This CDR3 comprises 17 residues. V was pared by 5 bases and J by 4 bases, with 9 bases of the junction left unmatched. Germline-derived CDR1 and CDR2 are MDHEN and SYDVKM. Libraries were prepared by immunoSEQ multiplex PCR; TCRdb keeps only in-frame clonotypes and omits some of them. Among approximately 220,000 clones listed, over 70% were seen once. The chain employs TRBV28 and TRBJ2-2, with TRBD2 matching 11 bases. The sequenced sample was PBMCs. This receptor was identified in a woman younger than 45 in good health and CMV-seropositive. Here the CDR3 DNA reads TGTGCCAGCAGTCGGTTGACTAGCGGGATTGGCACCGGGGAGCTGTTTTTT. Translated, it gives CASSRLTSGIGTGELFF.